The sequence of this T cell receptor beta chain was determined in a study of shared clonotypes between healthy human individuals. Study summary: The donor group consisted of a couple of women and a few men, aged 18 to 49.

Study-level points and caveats: Large sequencing depth failed to make sorted-subset sequencing complete, rarefaction showed.

Trimming pared 8 bases from V and 6 bases from J, leaving 16 bases between. Germline lookup yields CDR1 MNHNS and CDR2 SASEGT. The CDR3 consists of 13 residues. The table lists this clone with a few counts. What it recognizes is unknown. Produced via immunoSEQ multiplex PCR; TCRdb's table is partial and in-frame only. The sample lists about a million clones, under 80% seen once, with nearly 1.5% in the top ten. The receptor was derived from a man between 18 and 29 years old in good health. The sequenced material came from memory CD4+ T cells sorted from blood. Subset here: CD45RA-negative fraction. This chain joins TRBV6-1 and TRBJ2-5; the D gene is possibly TRBD2 (6 bases). CDR3 in DNA: TGTGCCAGCCGAACGGAGGGTGAAAAGACCCAGTACTTC. This codes for CASRTEGEKTQYF.